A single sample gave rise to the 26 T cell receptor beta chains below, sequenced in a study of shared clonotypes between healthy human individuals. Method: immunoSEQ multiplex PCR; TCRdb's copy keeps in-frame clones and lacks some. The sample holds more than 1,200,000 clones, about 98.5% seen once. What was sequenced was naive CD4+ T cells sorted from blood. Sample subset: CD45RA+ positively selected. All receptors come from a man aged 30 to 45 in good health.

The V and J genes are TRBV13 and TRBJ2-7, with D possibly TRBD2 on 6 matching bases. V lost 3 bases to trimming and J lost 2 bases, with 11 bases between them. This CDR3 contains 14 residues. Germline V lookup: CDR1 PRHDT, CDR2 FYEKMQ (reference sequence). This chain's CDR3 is CASSFRDLAYEQYF. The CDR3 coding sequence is TGTGCCAGCAGCTTCCGGGACTTGGCCTACGAGCAGTACTTC.

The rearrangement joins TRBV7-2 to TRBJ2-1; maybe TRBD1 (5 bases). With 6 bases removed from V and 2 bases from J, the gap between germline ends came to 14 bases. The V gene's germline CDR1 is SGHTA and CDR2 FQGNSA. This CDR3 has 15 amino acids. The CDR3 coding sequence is TGTGCCAGCAGAGAGAGACAGTCGCCCTACAATGAGCAGTTCTTC. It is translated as CASRERQSPYNEQFF.

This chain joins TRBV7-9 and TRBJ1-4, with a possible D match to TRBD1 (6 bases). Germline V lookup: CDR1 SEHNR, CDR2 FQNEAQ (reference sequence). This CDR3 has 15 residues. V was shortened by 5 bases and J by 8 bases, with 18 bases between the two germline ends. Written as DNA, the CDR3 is TGTGCCAGCAGCGGAGCGGACAGCCAAGGGGAAAAACTGTTTTTT. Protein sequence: CASSGADSQGEKLFF.

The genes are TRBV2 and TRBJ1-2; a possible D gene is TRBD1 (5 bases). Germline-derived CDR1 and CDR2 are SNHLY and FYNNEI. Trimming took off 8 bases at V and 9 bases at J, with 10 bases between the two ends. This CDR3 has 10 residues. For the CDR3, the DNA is TGTGCCAGCGGGACGGGGAGCTACACCTTC. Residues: CASGTGSYTF.

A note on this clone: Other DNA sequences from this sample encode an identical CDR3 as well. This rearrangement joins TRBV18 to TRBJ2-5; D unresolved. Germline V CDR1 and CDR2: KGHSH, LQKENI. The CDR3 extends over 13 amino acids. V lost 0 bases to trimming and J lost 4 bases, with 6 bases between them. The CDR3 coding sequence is TGTGCCAGCTCACCACCCTCATCAGAGACCCAGTACTTC. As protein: CASSPPSSETQYF.

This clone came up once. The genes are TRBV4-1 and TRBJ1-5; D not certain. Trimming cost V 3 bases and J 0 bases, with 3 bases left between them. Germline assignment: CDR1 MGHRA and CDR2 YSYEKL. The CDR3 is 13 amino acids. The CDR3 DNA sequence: TGCGCCAGCAGCCACCCTAGCAATCAGCCCCAGCATTTT. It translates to CASSHPSNQPQHF.

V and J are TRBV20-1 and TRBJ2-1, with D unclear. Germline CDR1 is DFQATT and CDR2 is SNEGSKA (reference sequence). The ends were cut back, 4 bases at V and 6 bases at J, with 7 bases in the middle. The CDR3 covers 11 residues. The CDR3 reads CSANRANEQFF. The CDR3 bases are TGCAGTGCTAATAGGGCCAATGAGCAGTTCTTC.

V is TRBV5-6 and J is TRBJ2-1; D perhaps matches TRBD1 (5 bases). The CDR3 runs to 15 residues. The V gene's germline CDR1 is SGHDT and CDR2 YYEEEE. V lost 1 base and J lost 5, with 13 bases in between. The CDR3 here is CASSLLTVINNEQFF. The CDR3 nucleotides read TGTGCCAGCAGCTTGCTGACAGTAATAAACAATGAGCAGTTCTTC.

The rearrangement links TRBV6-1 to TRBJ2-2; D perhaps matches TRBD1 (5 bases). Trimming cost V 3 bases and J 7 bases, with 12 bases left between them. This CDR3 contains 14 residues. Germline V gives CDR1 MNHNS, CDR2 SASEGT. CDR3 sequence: CASSDWGRYGELFF. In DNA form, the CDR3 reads TGTGCCAGCAGTGATTGGGGCCGGTACGGGGAGCTGTTTTTT.

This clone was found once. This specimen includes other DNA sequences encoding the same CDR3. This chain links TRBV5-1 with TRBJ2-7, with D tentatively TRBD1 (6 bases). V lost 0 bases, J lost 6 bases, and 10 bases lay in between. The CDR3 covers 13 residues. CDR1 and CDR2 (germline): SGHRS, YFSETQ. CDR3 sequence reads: CASSLGLGGEQYF. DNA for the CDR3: TGCGCCAGCAGCTTGGGGCTAGGGGGCGAGCAGTACTTC.

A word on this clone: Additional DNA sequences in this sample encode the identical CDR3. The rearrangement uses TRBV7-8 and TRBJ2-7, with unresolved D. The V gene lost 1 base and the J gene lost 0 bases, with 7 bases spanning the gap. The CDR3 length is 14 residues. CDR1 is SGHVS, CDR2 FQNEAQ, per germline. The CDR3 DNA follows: TGTGCCAGCAGCTTAGTAGGCTCCTCCTACGAGCAGTACTTC. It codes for CASSLVGSSYEQYF.

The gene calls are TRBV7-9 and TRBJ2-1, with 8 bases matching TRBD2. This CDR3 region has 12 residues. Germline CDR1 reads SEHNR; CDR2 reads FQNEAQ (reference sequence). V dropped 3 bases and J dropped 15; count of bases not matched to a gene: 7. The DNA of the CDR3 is TGTGCCAGCAGCTTTTTCAAGCGGGAGTGGTTCTTC. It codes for CASSFFKREWFF.

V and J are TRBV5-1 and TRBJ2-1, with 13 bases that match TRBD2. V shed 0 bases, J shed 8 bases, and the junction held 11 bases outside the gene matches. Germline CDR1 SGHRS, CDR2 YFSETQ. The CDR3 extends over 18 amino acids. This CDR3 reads CASSLGLAGGTLGYEQFF. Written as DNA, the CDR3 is TGCGCCAGCAGCTTGGGACTAGCGGGAGGCACACTAGGGTATGAGCAGTTCTTC.

In DNA, the CDR3 is TGTGCCAGTAGCACAGGGTCGGTCGCCTACGAGCAGTACTTC. Protein: CASSTGSVAYEQYF. The V and J genes are TRBV19 and TRBJ2-7, with D possibly matching TRBD1 (6 bases). Germline V gives CDR1 LNHDA, CDR2 SQIVND (reference sequence). V gave up 6 bases and J gave up 2 bases, with 14 bases separating them. This CDR3 is built from 14 residues.

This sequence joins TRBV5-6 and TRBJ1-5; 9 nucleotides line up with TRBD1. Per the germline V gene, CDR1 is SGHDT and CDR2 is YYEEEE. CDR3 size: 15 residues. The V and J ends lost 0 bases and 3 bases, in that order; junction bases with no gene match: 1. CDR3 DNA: TGTGCCAGCAGCTTGGGGGACAGGGACAATCAGCCCCAGCATTTT. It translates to CASSLGDRDNQPQHF. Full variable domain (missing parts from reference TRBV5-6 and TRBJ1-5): DAGVTQSPTHLIKTRGQQVTLRCSPKSGHDTVSWYQQALGQGPQFIFQYYEEEERQRGNFPDRFSGHQFPNYSSELNVNALLLGDSALYLCASSLGDRDNQPQHFGDGTRLSIL.

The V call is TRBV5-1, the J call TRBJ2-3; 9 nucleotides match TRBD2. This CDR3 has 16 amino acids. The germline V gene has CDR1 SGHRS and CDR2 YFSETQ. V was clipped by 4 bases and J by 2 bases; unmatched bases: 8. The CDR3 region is CASSLVLAGNTDTQYF. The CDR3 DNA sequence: TGCGCCAGCAGCCTTGTTCTAGCGGGAAACACAGATACGCAGTATTTT.

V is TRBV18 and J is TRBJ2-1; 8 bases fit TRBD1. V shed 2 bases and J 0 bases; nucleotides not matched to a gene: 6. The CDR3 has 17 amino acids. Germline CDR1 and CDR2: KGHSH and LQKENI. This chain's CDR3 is CASSPDTGGSSYNEQFF. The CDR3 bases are TGTGCCAGCTCACCAGATACAGGGGGGAGCTCCTACAATGAGCAGTTCTTC.

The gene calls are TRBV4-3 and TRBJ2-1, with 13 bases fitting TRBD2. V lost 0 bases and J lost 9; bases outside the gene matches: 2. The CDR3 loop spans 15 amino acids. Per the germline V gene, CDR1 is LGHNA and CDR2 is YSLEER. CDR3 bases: TGCGCCAGCAGCCAAGAAGGACTAGCGGGAGTTGAGCAGTTCTTC. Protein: CASSQEGLAGVEQFF.

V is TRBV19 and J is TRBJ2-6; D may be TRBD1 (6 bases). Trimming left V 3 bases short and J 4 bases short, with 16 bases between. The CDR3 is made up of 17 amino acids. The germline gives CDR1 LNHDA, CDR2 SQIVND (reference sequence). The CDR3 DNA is TGTGCCAGTAGTATGTGGCAGGGGAAGGCCGGGGCCAACGTCCTGACTTTC. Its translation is CASSMWQGKAGANVLTF.

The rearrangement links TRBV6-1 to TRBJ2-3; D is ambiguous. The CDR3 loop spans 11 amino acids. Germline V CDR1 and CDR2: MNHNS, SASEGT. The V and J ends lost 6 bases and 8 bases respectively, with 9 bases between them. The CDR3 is CASSLGTTQYF. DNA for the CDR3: TGTGCCAGCAGCTTAGGCACTACGCAGTATTTT.

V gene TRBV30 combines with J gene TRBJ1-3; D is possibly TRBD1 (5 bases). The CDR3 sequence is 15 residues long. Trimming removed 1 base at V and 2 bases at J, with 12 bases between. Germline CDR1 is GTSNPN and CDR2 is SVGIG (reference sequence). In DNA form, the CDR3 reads TGTGCCTGGAGTGCCCTCACAGGTACTGGAAACACCATATATTTT. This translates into CAWSALTGTGNTIYF.

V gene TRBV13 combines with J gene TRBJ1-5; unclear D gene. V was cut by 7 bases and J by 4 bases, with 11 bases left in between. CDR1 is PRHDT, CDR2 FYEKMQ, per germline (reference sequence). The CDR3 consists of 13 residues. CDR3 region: CASNRRYNQPQHF. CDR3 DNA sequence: TGTGCCAGCAATCGACGGTATAATCAGCCCCAGCATTTT.

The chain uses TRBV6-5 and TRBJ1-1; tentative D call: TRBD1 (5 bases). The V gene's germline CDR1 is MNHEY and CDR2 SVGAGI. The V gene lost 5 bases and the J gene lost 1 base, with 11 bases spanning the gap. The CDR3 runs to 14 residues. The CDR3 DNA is TGTGCCAGCAGTAAGAGGGGAGGGAACACTGAAGCTTTCTTT. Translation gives CASSKRGGNTEAFF.

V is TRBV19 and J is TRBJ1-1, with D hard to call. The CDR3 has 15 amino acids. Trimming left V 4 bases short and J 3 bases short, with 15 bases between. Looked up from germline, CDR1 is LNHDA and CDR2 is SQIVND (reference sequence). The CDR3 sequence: CASSRSAQQDTEAFF. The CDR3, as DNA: TGTGCCAGTAGTAGGTCGGCCCAGCAAGACACTGAAGCTTTCTTT.

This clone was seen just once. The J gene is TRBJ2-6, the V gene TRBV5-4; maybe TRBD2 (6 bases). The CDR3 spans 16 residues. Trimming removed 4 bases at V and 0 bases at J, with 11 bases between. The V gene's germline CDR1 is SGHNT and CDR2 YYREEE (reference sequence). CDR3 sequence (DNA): TGTGCCAGCAGCGTACGGCGGGGCTCTGGGGCCAACGTCCTGACTTTC. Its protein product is CASSVRRGSGANVLTF.

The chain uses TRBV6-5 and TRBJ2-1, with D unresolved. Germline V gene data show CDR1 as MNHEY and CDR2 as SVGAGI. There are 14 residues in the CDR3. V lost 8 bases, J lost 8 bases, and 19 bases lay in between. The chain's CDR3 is CASGVPSKLYEQFF. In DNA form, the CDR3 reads TGTGCCAGCGGGGTCCCTAGTAAGTTGTATGAGCAGTTCTTC.